This T cell receptor (beta chain) was sequenced for a study of identifying expanded T cells in peripheral blood. Study-wide results and limits: About 1.2 clones differed between technical replicates, versus roughly 17 and 20 over time.

CDR1 and CDR2 (germline): SGDLS, YYNGEE. Unmatched junction bases numbered 8, after V lost 2 bases and J lost 4 bases. The CDR3 consists of 16 residues. Measured with immunoSEQ multiplex PCR; TCRdb has only the in-frame clones, and not every one. The data contain around 91,000 clones, about 91% of them seen just once; the ten biggest clones take up over 3%. Turning to this clone: Its target is unknown.

During the collection period, no donor immune events like infections were recorded. The origin of this receptor is a person aged 18 to 70 in good health. The chain links TRBV9 to TRBJ2-1; TRBD2 matches at 8 bases. What was sequenced was blood. CDR3 coding DNA: TGTGCCAGCAGCGTGCTCGGTAGCGGGGAGTACAATGAGCAGTTCTTC. This gives the protein CASSVLGSGEYNEQFF.